The T cell receptor beta chain under discussion was sequenced for a study of technical replicates of blood from a handful of donors (dated by TCRdb to 2017 to 2019). Receptor amplification or capture employed the immunoSEQ multiplex PCR assay. TCRdb took this table from immuneACCESS and kept in-frame rearrangements with V and J called. Such tables lack part of the clones; where checked against another copy, unresolved V genes explain under half of the gap, and the rest is unexplained. This sample has approximately 100,000 clones in its table, and around 96% of those were observed once. The biggest ten clones account for 0.2% to 0.25% of the sample. CDR1 PRHDT and CDR2 FYEKMQ were looked up in the germline V gene (reference sequence). Including the terminal cysteine and phenylalanine, the CDR3 comprises 19 residues. The only DNA kept is the CDR3, 57 bases in frame from the first base. V loses 5 bases of germline sequence and J loses 2 bases, and the interval between the two ends is 26 bases.

On this clone: There is no known antigen for this receptor. There are no base qualities to consult, and no much larger clone falls within one base.

The rearranged segments are TRBV13 and TRBJ2-3; TRBD2 might be the D gene, on 5 matching bases. The receptor was isolated from a human donor in good health. Specimen: T cells isolated from PBMCs. The CDR3 region reads CASSPRLIESGLYTDTQYF. DNA sequence: TGTGCCAGCAGCCCCCGATTAATCGAGAGCGGCCTATACACAGATACGCAGTATTTT.